The rows below give T cell receptor beta chains drawn from one sample of a study of CD8+ T cells in alopecia areata. Repertoires were generated with immunoSEQ multiplex PCR, while TCRdb's copy carries only in-frame clones and drops some. The sample lists some 30,000 clones, less than 65% occurring once. What was sequenced was NKG2D-high CD8+ T cells sorted from blood. These receptors came from a human donor with alopecia areata. Each CDR3 is given with its conserved first and last residue. A D gene is named only where the DNA matches it firmly. Clone size appears in some rows only: once, few, many, or a class for an expanded clone.

CDR3 DNA: TGTGCCAGCAGTCCAAGTGGAGCGGGTACCCAAGAGACCCAGTACTTC; CDR3 protein: CASSPSGAGTQETQYF; V gene: TRBV28; J gene: TRBJ2-5; clone size: NA; D gene: NA
CDR3 DNA: TGCGCCAGCAGCCAAGTGGCGGCAGCCTACGAGCAGTACTTC; CDR3 protein: CASSQVAAAYEQYF; V gene: TRBV4-1; J gene: TRBJ2-7; clone size: NA; D gene: NA
CDR3 DNA: TGCAGCGCTAAACCGGGACAGGGGCTCACTGAAGCTTTCTTT; CDR3 protein: CSAKPGQGLTEAFF; V gene: TRBV29-1; J gene: TRBJ1-1; clone size: NA; D gene: TRBD1
CDR3 DNA: TGCGCCAGCAGCCGAGAGGGTGGGGAGACCCAGTACTTC; CDR3 protein: CASSREGGETQYF; V gene: TRBV5-1; J gene: TRBJ2-5; clone size: NA; D gene: NA
CDR3 DNA: TGTGCCAGCAGCATGTATAGCGGAAATGAGCAGTTCTTC; CDR3 protein: CASSMYSGNEQFF; V gene: TRBV28; J gene: TRBJ2-1; clone size: NA; D gene: NA
CDR3 DNA: TGTGCCAGCAGCTTCCAGCGGGGGGAGCAGTTCTTC; CDR3 protein: CASSFQRGEQFF; V gene: TRBV13; J gene: TRBJ2-1; clone size: NA; D gene: TRBD2
CDR3 DNA: TGTGCCAGCAGCCCTACCGGGGGTAATGAGCAGTTCTTC; CDR3 protein: CASSPTGGNEQFF; V gene: TRBV4-2; J gene: TRBJ2-1; clone size: few; D gene: NA
CDR3 DNA: TGTGCCAGTAGTAGTAACGGGGGACCTTACAATGAGCAGTTCTTC; CDR3 protein: CASSSNGGPYNEQFF; V gene: TRBV19; J gene: TRBJ2-1; clone size: NA; D gene: NA
CDR3 DNA: TGTGCCAGCAGTTACTCACAAGAGACCCAGTACTTC; CDR3 protein: CASSYSQETQYF; V gene: TRBV6-6; J gene: TRBJ2-5; clone size: NA; D gene: NA
CDR3 DNA: TGCGCCAGCAGCTTGGTGGGGGACGGAGGGGGACCCTCCGAGCAGTACTTC; CDR3 protein: CASSLVGDGGGPSEQYF; V gene: TRBV5-1; J gene: TRBJ2-7; clone size: NA; D gene: NA
CDR3 DNA: TGTGCCACCAGCGGACCTGGACCATATCAGCCCCAGCATTTT; CDR3 protein: CATSGPGPYQPQHF; V gene: TRBV15; J gene: TRBJ1-5; clone size: few; D gene: NA
CDR3 DNA: TGTGCCAGCAGCGGAACCTATGGACACCTTGGCTACGAGCAGTACTTC; CDR3 protein: CASSGTYGHLGYEQYF; V gene: TRBV7-9; J gene: TRBJ2-7; clone size: few; D gene: NA
CDR3 DNA: TGTGCCAGCAGTGACCGCGGGACAGGGGGCTCCTACGAGCAGTACTTC; CDR3 protein: CASSDRGTGGSYEQYF; V gene: TRBV2; J gene: TRBJ2-7; clone size: NA; D gene: TRBD1
CDR3 DNA: TGTGCCAGCAGTACGAGGACGGGCGGCACCAGGGCAAATGAGCAGTTCTTC; CDR3 protein: CASSTRTGGTRANEQFF; V gene: TRBV27; J gene: TRBJ2-1; clone size: NA; D gene: NA
CDR3 DNA: TGTGCCAGCAGTCAGGCGAACTATGGCTACACCTTC; CDR3 protein: CASSQANYGYTF; V gene: TRBV6-5; J gene: TRBJ1-2; clone size: NA; D gene: NA
CDR3 DNA: TGCAGCGTTATCAACTACGAGCAGTACTTC; CDR3 protein: CSVINYEQYF; V gene: TRBV29-1; J gene: TRBJ2-7; clone size: NA; D gene: NA
CDR3 DNA: TGTGCCAGCAGAATGACATACTTCTCCTACGAGCAGTACTTC; CDR3 protein: CASRMTYFSYEQYF; V gene: TRBV6-1; J gene: TRBJ2-7; clone size: NA; D gene: NA
CDR3 DNA: TGTGCCAGCAGCAGAGACGGGGATACGCAGTATTTT; CDR3 protein: CASSRDGDTQYF; V gene: TRBV6-6; J gene: TRBJ2-3; clone size: few; D gene: NA
CDR3 DNA: TGTGCCAGCAGTTTAGGGGCTAGCGGGAGAAATGACGAGCAGTACTTC; CDR3 protein: CASSLGASGRNDEQYF; V gene: TRBV27; J gene: TRBJ2-7; clone size: NA; D gene: TRBD2
CDR3 DNA: TGTGCCATCCTCTCAGAAGTGAACACCGGGGAGCTGTTTTTT; CDR3 protein: CAILSEVNTGELFF; V gene: TRBV10-3; J gene: TRBJ2-2; clone size: NA; D gene: NA
CDR3 DNA: TGTGCCAGCAGTTTCAGGACAGGGGAGAACACCGGGGAGCTGTTTTTT; CDR3 protein: CASSFRTGENTGELFF; V gene: TRBV28; J gene: TRBJ2-2; clone size: NA; D gene: TRBD1
CDR3 DNA: TGTGCCAGCAGCCCCCCGGGACCCATCACAGATACGCAGTATTTT; CDR3 protein: CASSPPGPITDTQYF; V gene: TRBV4-2; J gene: TRBJ2-3; clone size: few; D gene: NA
CDR3 DNA: TGTGCCAGCAGCTTACCTCCGGGGGCTAGAACAGATACGCAGTATTTT; CDR3 protein: CASSLPPGARTDTQYF; V gene: TRBV7-9; J gene: TRBJ2-3; clone size: NA; D gene: NA
CDR3 DNA: TGTGCCAGCAGCGGACAGAACACCGGGGAGCTGTTTTTT; CDR3 protein: CASSGQNTGELFF; V gene: TRBV9; J gene: TRBJ2-2; clone size: NA; D gene: NA
CDR3 DNA: TGCGCCAGCAGGGACCGGGACAGCGCGTTCTACGAGCAGTACTTC; CDR3 protein: CASRDRDSAFYEQYF; V gene: TRBV10-2; J gene: TRBJ2-7; clone size: NA; D gene: TRBD1
CDR3 DNA: TGTGCCTGGAGTTCAGGGGGTGTCAATGAGCAGTTCTTC; CDR3 protein: CAWSSGGVNEQFF; V gene: TRBV30; J gene: TRBJ2-1; clone size: NA; D gene: TRBD1
CDR3 DNA: TGTGCCAGCAGTGACAGGGTGGACCACGAGCAGTACTTC; CDR3 protein: CASSDRVDHEQYF; V gene: TRBV2; J gene: TRBJ2-7; clone size: NA; D gene: NA
CDR3 DNA: TGCGCCAGCAGTCCCCCAGGGGGCGCACGGCAAGAGACCCAGTACTTC; CDR3 protein: CASSPPGGARQETQYF; V gene: TRBV23-1; J gene: TRBJ2-5; clone size: few; D gene: TRBD1
CDR3 DNA: TGTGCCAGCAGTGACGGACAGGGCTCCTACGAGCAGTACTTC; CDR3 protein: CASSDGQGSYEQYF; V gene: TRBV25-1; J gene: TRBJ2-7; clone size: NA; D gene: TRBD1
CDR3 DNA: TGTGCCAGCAGTGGCACATCGCCGGAGACCCAGTACTTC; CDR3 protein: CASSGTSPETQYF; V gene: TRBV6-1; J gene: TRBJ2-5; clone size: NA; D gene: NA
CDR3 DNA: TGCAGCGTTACGAGGGACACCCATCTTACGGCCAATGGGCAGTTCTTC; CDR3 protein: CSVTRDTHLTANGQFF; V gene: TRBV29-1; J gene: TRBJ2-1; clone size: NA; D gene: NA
CDR3 DNA: TGTGCCAGCAGTAGGGACACCTCTAGCACAGATACGCAGTATTTT; CDR3 protein: CASSRDTSSTDTQYF; V gene: TRBV28; J gene: TRBJ2-3; clone size: few; D gene: NA
CDR3 DNA: TGTGCCAGCAGCCCCGGGTACCAAGAGACCCAGTACTTC; CDR3 protein: CASSPGYQETQYF; V gene: TRBV7-9; J gene: TRBJ2-5; clone size: NA; D gene: NA
CDR3 DNA: TGCAGCGTTCCTTACGCAGCAGTCGATAATGAAAAACTGTTTTTT; CDR3 protein: CSVPYAAVDNEKLFF; V gene: TRBV29-1; J gene: TRBJ1-4; clone size: few; D gene: NA
CDR3 DNA: TGTGCCAGCAGCTTAATTTCGCGACCTGACGAGCAGTACTTC; CDR3 protein: CASSLISRPDEQYF; V gene: TRBV7-9; J gene: TRBJ2-7; clone size: NA; D gene: NA
CDR3 DNA: TGTGCCAGCAGCTTAGGATCGGACAGGGCGGGTCAGCCCCAGCATTTT; CDR3 protein: CASSLGSDRAGQPQHF; V gene: TRBV7-2; J gene: TRBJ1-5; clone size: NA; D gene: TRBD1
CDR3 DNA: TGCGCCAGCAGCCAAGTTCACAGGGACTCCTACAATGAGCAGTTCTTC; CDR3 protein: CASSQVHRDSYNEQFF; V gene: TRBV4-1; J gene: TRBJ2-1; clone size: few; D gene: NA
CDR3 DNA: TGTGCCAGCTCACCCCGGGACCTCTTACCGAATGAAAAACTGTTTTTT; CDR3 protein: CASSPRDLLPNEKLFF; V gene: TRBV18; J gene: TRBJ1-4; clone size: NA; D gene: NA
CDR3 DNA: TGTGCCAGCAGTTTACTCCGGGGGGAGCTGTTTTTT; CDR3 protein: CASSLLRGELFF; V gene: TRBV28; J gene: TRBJ2-2; clone size: few; D gene: NA
CDR3 DNA: TGCAGCGCGGAACTGGGACTAGCTGGGTACAATGAGCAGTTCTTC; CDR3 protein: CSAELGLAGYNEQFF; V gene: TRBV29-1; J gene: TRBJ2-1; clone size: NA; D gene: TRBD2
CDR3 DNA: TGTGCCAGCAGCGGAGCTCCGGGACAGACTAGTAAAGGGACTGAAGCTTTCTTT; CDR3 protein: CASSGAPGQTSKGTEAFF; V gene: TRBV5-6; J gene: TRBJ1-1; clone size: NA; D gene: TRBD1
CDR3 DNA: TGCGCCAGCAGCCAAGCCTTTGGGGGCACCGGGGAGCTGTTTTTT; CDR3 protein: CASSQAFGGTGELFF; V gene: TRBV4-1; J gene: TRBJ2-2; clone size: NA; D gene: NA
CDR3 DNA: TGTGCCAGCAGCTTAAATTTAGCGGAACTCACAGATACGCAGTATTTT; CDR3 protein: CASSLNLAELTDTQYF; V gene: TRBV7-9; J gene: TRBJ2-3; clone size: few; D gene: NA
CDR3 DNA: TGCAGCGTTGATTCGGGAGTAACAGATACGCAGTATTTT; CDR3 protein: CSVDSGVTDTQYF; V gene: TRBV29-1; J gene: TRBJ2-3; clone size: NA; D gene: NA
CDR3 DNA: NA; CDR3 protein: CASSLVGPGHTQYF; V gene: TRBV11-2; J gene: TRBJ2-3; clone size: NA; D gene: NA
CDR3 DNA: TGTGCCAGCAGCTTGACAAGGAACACCGGGGAGCTGTTTTTT; CDR3 protein: CASSLTRNTGELFF; V gene: TRBV9; J gene: TRBJ2-2; clone size: NA; D gene: NA
CDR3 DNA: TGTGCCAGCAGTCCCGGGACAGGGCTCAACGAGCAGTACTTC; CDR3 protein: CASSPGTGLNEQYF; V gene: TRBV27; J gene: TRBJ2-7; clone size: NA; D gene: TRBD1
CDR3 DNA: TGTGCCAGCAGCCCTACGCTAGCGGGAGGAAGGGAAGAGACCCAGTACTTC; CDR3 protein: CASSPTLAGGREETQYF; V gene: TRBV7-9; J gene: TRBJ2-5; clone size: NA; D gene: TRBD2
CDR3 DNA: TGTGCCAGCTCACCTGGGACTAGCGGGATGGTTGGTACAGATACGCAGTATTTT; CDR3 protein: CASSPGTSGMVGTDTQYF; V gene: TRBV18; J gene: TRBJ2-3; clone size: medium-sized; D gene: TRBD2
CDR3 DNA: TGTGCCAGCAGCTTGGGGGGTAGCCCCTACGAGCAGTACTTC; CDR3 protein: CASSLGGSPYEQYF; V gene: TRBV5-4; J gene: TRBJ2-7; clone size: NA; D gene: NA
CDR3 DNA: TGTGCCAGCAGTTTATTGGGGGAAGGCACTGAAGCTTTCTTT; CDR3 protein: CASSLLGEGTEAFF; V gene: TRBV27; J gene: TRBJ1-1; clone size: NA; D gene: NA
CDR3 DNA: TGTGCCTGGAGTGTAGCGGGTCCGGGCGGCTACACCTTC; CDR3 protein: CAWSVAGPGGYTF; V gene: TRBV30; J gene: TRBJ1-2; clone size: NA; D gene: NA
CDR3 DNA: TGTGCCAGCACCTACCGGGGGGAAGTCACCTACAATGAGCAGTTCTTC; CDR3 protein: CASTYRGEVTYNEQFF; V gene: TRBV28; J gene: TRBJ2-1; clone size: few; D gene: TRBD2
CDR3 DNA: TGTGCCAGCACGATAACCTACACCGGGGAGCTGTTTTTT; CDR3 protein: CASTITYTGELFF; V gene: TRBV9; J gene: TRBJ2-2; clone size: NA; D gene: NA
CDR3 DNA: TGTGCCAGTGGAGATGGGGCAACCTACGAGCAGTACTTC; CDR3 protein: CASGDGATYEQYF; V gene: TRBV19; J gene: TRBJ2-7; clone size: NA; D gene: NA